The entry below describes one T cell receptor (beta chain). This entry belongs to a study of blood T cell repertoires in COVID-19. Overall study context: Italy, Spain and the United States were the sources of the convalescent and acute COVID-19 samples. Sample material is recorded as cDNA or gDNA derived from T cells, B-cell-depleted T cells, or PBMCs.

In the original workflow: For nucleated cells, counts were estimated from reference gene primer amplification. Here immunoSEQ multiplex PCR was the method, and the copy in TCRdb shows in-frame clones only, minus some. The V and J calls and clone size were taken over from that table, and D and trimming were inferred from the DNA. The table lists about 140,000 clones, about 80% of them singletons. CDR1 and CDR2 (germline): MNHEY, SVGAGI. V shed 6 bases, J shed 4 bases, and the junction held 3 bases outside the gene matches. The length of the CDR3 is 13 residues. This chain joins TRBV6-5 and TRBJ2-1; 7 bases agree with TRBD1. Sequencing was performed on peripheral blood. This clonotype originated in an older woman with acute or convalescent COVID-19. The CDR3 sequence is CASRVQGYNEQFF. CDR3 DNA: TGTGCCAGCAGGGTACAGGGGTACAATGAGCAGTTCTTC.